The 13 T cell receptor beta chains below all came from one sample that was sequenced in a study of Tregs in tolerant kidney transplant recipients. Profiling relied on immunoSEQ multiplex PCR, and the TCRdb table lists in-frame clones only, not all of them. The sample records under 300,000 clones, about 86% being singletons. The sequenced sample was CD4+ T cells from blood. The source of these receptors is a human donor in good health.

The rearrangement links TRBV30 to TRBJ2-7; 11 bases map to TRBD2. This CDR3 contains 14 residues. Trimming cost V 0 bases and J 5 bases; bases outside gene matches: 3. Germline CDR1 and CDR2: GTSNPN and SVGIG (reference sequence). The DNA for the CDR3 is TGTGCCTGGAGTGTTAGCGGGAGGGCGCACGAGCAGTACTTC. The encoded protein is CAWSVSGRAHEQYF. Full variable domain (rest looked up from reference TRBV30 and TRBJ2-7): SQTIHQWPATLVQPVGSPLSLECTVEGTSNPNLYWYRQAAGRGLQLLFYSVGIGQISSEVPQNLSASRPQDRQFILSSKKLLLSDSGFYLCAWSVSGRAHEQYFGPGTRLTVT.

V and J are TRBV29-1 and TRBJ2-7; D is perhaps TRBD1 (5 bases). The CDR3 runs 14 residues. Germline V gene data show CDR1 as SQVTM and CDR2 as ANQGSEA. V was clipped by 5 bases and J by 1 base, with 15 bases between them. CDR3 residues: CSVRLDSLSYEQYF. CDR3 sequence (DNA): TGCAGCGTTCGCCTAGACAGCCTTTCCTACGAGCAGTACTTC.

The chain joins TRBV19 to TRBJ2-6, with D perhaps assigned TRBD1 or TRBD2 (6 bases each). V lost 9 bases, J lost 2 bases, and 17 bases lay in between. CDR1 and CDR2 (germline): LNHDA, SQIVND (reference sequence). The CDR3 sequence is 16 residues long. The CDR3 coding sequence is TGTGCCAGCCGGAGGGGGATCTCCACTGGGGCCAACGTCCTGACTTTC. This sequence encodes CASRRGISTGANVLTF.

The chain recombines TRBV5-1 with TRBJ2-3; D ambiguous. V lost 5 bases to trimming and J lost 4 bases, with 14 bases between them. The germline CDR1 and CDR2 sequences are SGHRS and YFSETQ. The CDR3 consists of 14 residues. CDR3 sequence (DNA): TGCGCCAGCAGTTTCCGTCGACCGCCAGATACGCAGTATTTT. Amino acid sequence: CASSFRRPPDTQYF.

The chain uses TRBV5-1 and TRBJ1-2, with 7 bases fitting TRBD1. Germline V gives CDR1 SGHRS, CDR2 YFSETQ. The CDR3 extends over 15 amino acids. V trimming: 7 bases; J trimming: 2 bases; junction bases outside the gene matches: 11. The CDR3 region is CASPPQGPGNYGYTF. The CDR3, as DNA: TGCGCCAGCCCCCCACAGGGGCCGGGAAACTATGGCTACACCTTC. Variable domain in full (rest from reference TRBV5-1 and TRBJ1-2): KAGVTQTPRYLIKTRGQQVTLSCSPISGHRSVSWYQQTPGQGLQFLFEYFSETQRNKGNFPGRFSGRQFSNSRSEMNVSTLELGDSALYLCASPPQGPGNYGYTFGSGTRLTVV.

The rearrangement joins TRBV18 to TRBJ1-1; a weak D match, TRBD1 (5 bases). V dropped 0 bases and J dropped 0 bases, with 8 bases sitting between them. CDR1 is KGHSH, CDR2 LQKENI, per germline. This CDR3 region has 15 residues. The CDR3 region has the DNA TGTGCCAGCTCACCACCGAACAGGCTGAACACTGAAGCTTTCTTT. It encodes CASSPPNRLNTEAFF.

This clone has just one count. The chain joins TRBV5-1 to TRBJ2-5; 7 bases are shared with TRBD1. CDR3 length: 11 amino acids. Trimming took 7 bases from V and 3 from J; bases not matched to a gene: 0. CDR1 is SGHRS, CDR2 YFSETQ, per germline. As DNA, the CDR3 is TGCGCCAGCGGGACAGAAGAGACCCAGTACTTC. Protein sequence: CASGTEETQYF.

V usage is TRBV6-6 and J usage is TRBJ1-5; D remains ambiguous. This CDR3 contains 16 residues. Germline lookup yields CDR1 MNHNY and CDR2 SVGAGI (reference sequence). Trimming took off 5 bases at V and 2 bases at J, with 16 bases between the two ends. The DNA of the CDR3 is TGTGCCAGCAGTCCCTCTTCTGGCTCCCGCAATCAGCCCCAGCATTTT. As protein: CASSPSSGSRNQPQHF.

The rearrangement uses TRBV4-1 and TRBJ2-2; 16 positions match TRBD2. Germline loops: CDR1 MGHRA, CDR2 YSYEKL. The ends lost 1 base at V and 6 bases at J; junction bases unmatched: 11. The length of the CDR3 is 20 residues. The CDR3 here is CASSQAPPGTSGGAAGELFF. For the CDR3, the DNA is TGCGCCAGCAGCCAAGCCCCCCCCGGGACTAGCGGGGGGGCTGCCGGGGAGCTGTTTTTT.

Comments on this clone: The junction shows a germline mismatch at one end, possibly a read error. Other DNA sequences in this specimen translate into the identical CDR3. This rearrangement joins TRBV7-9 to TRBJ2-5, with D unclear. The germline gives CDR1 SEHNR, CDR2 FQNEAQ (reference sequence). CDR3 length: 11 residues. The CDR3, as DNA: TGCGCCAGCAGCGACGGCGAGACCCAGTACTTC. Protein product: CASSDGETQYF.

The V and J genes are TRBV11-2 and TRBJ2-5; D gene uncertain. The DNA end lines up better with TRBJ2-7; the J call may be wrong. Germline CDR1 and CDR2: SGHAT and FQNNGV. There are 14 residues in the CDR3. The CDR3 DNA reads TGTGCCAGCAGCTTAGACGGCAGAGCCTACGAGCAGTACTTC. Translation gives CASSLDGRAYEQYF.

The V gene is TRBV5-1, the J gene TRBJ2-1; 7 positions agree with TRBD1. V was pared by 4 bases and J by 4 bases, with 5 bases of the junction left unmatched. This CDR3 is built from 14 residues. Germline values: CDR1 SGHRS, CDR2 YFSETQ. Written as DNA, the CDR3 is TGCGCCAGCAGCACGGGACAGACTTACAATGAGCAGTTCTTC. It translates to CASSTGQTYNEQFF.

This chain joins TRBV21-1 and TRBJ2-7. TRBV21-1 is deemed a pseudogene. The CDR3 is made up of 17 amino acids. The CDR3 region has the DNA TGTGCCAGCAGCAAGGGAGAGGGTCAGGGCAGCTCCTACGAGCAGTACTTC. Its protein product is CASSKGEGQGSSYEQYF.